The present entry profiles one TCR beta chain with its context. This entry is derived from a study of blood T cell repertoires in COVID-19. Method: immunoSEQ multiplex PCR; TCRdb's copy keeps in-frame clones and lacks some. The table records 40,000 or so clones, 87% of them present only once. The CDR3 is 17 residues long. CDR1 and CDR2 (germline): KGHSH, LQKENI. Trimming removed 0 bases from V and 6 bases from J; junction bases left unmatched: 11. The TCR was taken from a man between 60 and 70 years old with COVID-19, enrolled during active disease. The chain joins TRBV18 to TRBJ1-5; 7 bases are a match to TRBD1. Sequenced input: peripheral blood. CDR3: CASSPPGSKGASQPQHF. The CDR3 DNA is TGTGCCAGCTCACCACCGGGGTCAAAGGGGGCTAGTCAGCCCCAGCATTTT.